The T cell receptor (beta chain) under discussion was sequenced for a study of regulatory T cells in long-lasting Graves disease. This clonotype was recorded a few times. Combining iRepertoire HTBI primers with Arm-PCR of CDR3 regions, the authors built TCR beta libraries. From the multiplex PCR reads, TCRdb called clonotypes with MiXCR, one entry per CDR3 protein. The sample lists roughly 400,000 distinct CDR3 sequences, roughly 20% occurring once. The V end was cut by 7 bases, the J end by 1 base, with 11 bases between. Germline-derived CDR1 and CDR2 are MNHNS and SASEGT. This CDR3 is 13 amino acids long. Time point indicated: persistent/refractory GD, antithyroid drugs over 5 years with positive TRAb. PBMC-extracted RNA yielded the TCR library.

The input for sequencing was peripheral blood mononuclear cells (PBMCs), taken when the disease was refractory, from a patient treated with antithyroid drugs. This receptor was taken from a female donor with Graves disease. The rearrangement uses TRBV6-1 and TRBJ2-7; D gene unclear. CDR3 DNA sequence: TGTGCCAGCACGGTTCTCCCGTCCTACGAGCAGTACTTC. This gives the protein CASTVLPSYEQYF.